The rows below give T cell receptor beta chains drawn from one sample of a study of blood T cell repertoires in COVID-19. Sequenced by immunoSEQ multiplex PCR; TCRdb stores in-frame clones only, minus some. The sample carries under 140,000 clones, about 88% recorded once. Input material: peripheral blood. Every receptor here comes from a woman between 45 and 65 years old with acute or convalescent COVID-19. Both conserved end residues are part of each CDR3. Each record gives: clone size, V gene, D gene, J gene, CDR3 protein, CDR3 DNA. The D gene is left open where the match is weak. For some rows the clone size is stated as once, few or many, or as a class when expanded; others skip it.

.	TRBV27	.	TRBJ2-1	CASSLGGGAYNEQFF	TGTGCCAGCAGTTTAGGAGGGGGCGCTTACAATGAGCAGTTCTTC
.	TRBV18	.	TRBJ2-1	CASSADRAFGEQFF	TGTGCCAGCTCAGCCGACAGAGCCTTCGGGGAGCAGTTCTTC
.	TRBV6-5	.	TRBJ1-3	CASSYGGQGNTIYF	TGTGCCAGCAGTTACGGCGGACAGGGAAACACCATATATTTT
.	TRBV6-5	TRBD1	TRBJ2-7	CASSWTGLSSYEQYF	TGTGCCAGCAGCTGGACAGGGCTGAGCTCCTACGAGCAGTACTTC
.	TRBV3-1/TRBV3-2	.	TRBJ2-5	CASSQRTGIGETQYF	TGTGCCAGCAGCCAAAGGACGGGGATCGGAGAGACCCAGTACTTC
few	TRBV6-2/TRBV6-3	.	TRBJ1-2	CASSPPTANYGYTF	TGTGCCAGCAGCCCACCGACAGCTAACTATGGCTACACCTTC
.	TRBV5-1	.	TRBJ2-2	CASSLQSGGKNTGELFF	TGCGCCAGCAGCCTACAATCTGGCGGGAAGAACACCGGGGAGCTGTTTTTT
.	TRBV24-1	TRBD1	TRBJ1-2	CATSAQGTGDGYTF	TGTGCCACCAGTGCCCAGGGGACAGGGGACGGCTACACCTTC
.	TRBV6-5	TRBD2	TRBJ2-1	CASRGLAGGGDEQFF	TGTGCCAGCAGGGGGCTAGCGGGAGGAGGTGATGAGCAGTTCTTC
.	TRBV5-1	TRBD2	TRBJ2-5	CASSLFFAGEQETQYF	TGCGCCAGCAGCTTGTTCTTTGCGGGAGAGCAAGAGACCCAGTACTTC
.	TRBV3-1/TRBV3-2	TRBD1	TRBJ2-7	CASSQDPQGSYEQYF	TGTGCCAGCAGCCAAGATCCACAGGGGTCCTACGAGCAGTACTTC
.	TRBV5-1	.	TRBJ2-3	CASSLAQGIPDTQYF	TGCGCCAGCAGCTTGGCCCAGGGTATCCCAGATACGCAGTATTTT
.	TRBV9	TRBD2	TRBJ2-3	CASSVEGLAGVYDTQYF	TGTGCCAGCAGCGTAGAGGGACTAGCGGGAGTGTATGATACGCAGTATTTT
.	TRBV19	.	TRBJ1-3	CASGTGAGNTIYF	TGTGCCAGTGGGACGGGGGCTGGAAACACCATATATTTT
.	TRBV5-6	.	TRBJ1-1	CASDPLQGHSTEAFF	TGTGCCAGCGATCCCCTCCAGGGACATAGCACTGAAGCTTTCTTT
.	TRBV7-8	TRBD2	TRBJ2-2	CASSRGLAGLTGELFF	TGTGCCAGCAGCCGCGGACTAGCGGGACTCACCGGGGAGCTGTTTTTT